One sample yielded the 32 T cell receptor beta chains listed below, sequenced in a study of shared clonotypes between healthy human individuals. The data were produced by immunoSEQ multiplex PCR, yet TCRdb's version contains in-frame clones alone and is incomplete. This sample has over a million clones, with around 76% found just once. Material for sequencing was memory CD4+ T cells sorted from blood. The subset is: CD45RA-negative fraction. Every receptor here comes from a man aged 18 to 30 in good health.

This chain uses TRBV27 with TRBJ2-7; TRBD2 matches 8 bases. Trimming cost V 5 bases and J 6 bases; bases outside gene matches: 15. The CDR3 covers 16 residues. Germline CDR1 and CDR2: MNHEY and SMNVEV (reference sequence). The CDR3 loop reads CASSPGWGSGGVEQYF. CDR3 bases: TGTGCCAGCAGTCCTGGCTGGGGATCGGGAGGGGTCGAGCAGTACTTC.

The V gene is TRBV19, the J gene TRBJ2-7, with D possibly matching TRBD1 (6 bases). The CDR3 covers 13 residues. Deletions cut 3 bases from V and 8 bases from J, with 14 bases between. Germline V gene lookup returns CDR1 LNHDA and CDR2 SQIVND (reference sequence). CDR3 sequence reads: CASSIGDTKKQYF. In DNA form, the CDR3 reads TGTGCCAGTAGTATTGGGGACACAAAAAAGCAGTACTTC.

In regard to this clone: Other DNA variants within this sample encode the same CDR3. The V gene is TRBV18, the J gene TRBJ1-6; 9 bases agree with TRBD1. J lost 5 bases, V lost 4 bases, and 0 bases had no gene match. The CDR3 sequence is 14 residues long. Germline loops: CDR1 KGHSH, CDR2 LQKENI. The CDR3 nucleotides are TGTGCCAGCTCACGGGACAGGGATAATTCACCCCTCCACTTT. The encoded protein is CASSRDRDNSPLHF.

This rearrangement joins TRBV18 to TRBJ1-1; D not resolved. The CDR3 loop spans 12 amino acids. Germline loops: CDR1 KGHSH, CDR2 LQKENI. Trimming removed 7 bases at V and 2 bases at J, with 8 bases between. CDR3 residues: CASFTGNTEAFF. The CDR3 nucleotides are TGTGCCAGCTTTACCGGAAACACTGAAGCTTTCTTT. Full variable domain (rest looked up from reference TRBV18 and TRBJ1-1): NAGVMQNPRHLVRRRGQEARLRCSPMKGHSHVYWYRQLPEEGLKFMVYLQKENIIDESGMPKERFSAEFPKEGPSILRIQQVVRGDSAAYFCASFTGNTEAFFGQGTRLTVV.

V gene TRBV30 combines with J gene TRBJ2-6; no firm D call. The CDR3 covers 19 residues. V was clipped by 4 bases and J by 4 bases, with 26 bases between them. CDR1 and CDR2 from the germline V gene are GTSNPN and SVGIG (reference sequence). CDR3 nucleotides: TGTGCCTGGACCGGACCGTGGGTAGGGTTGCCCTCGGGGGCCAACGTCCTGACTTTC. It encodes CAWTGPWVGLPSGANVLTF.

This clone appeared a few times. The genes are TRBV30 and TRBJ1-1, with a weak D call TRBD1 (5 bases). CDR3 length equals 12 residues. Trimming took 5 bases from V and 4 from J, leaving 11 bases between them. Germline CDR1 is GTSNPN and CDR2 is SVGIG (reference sequence). CDR3 DNA: TGTGCCTGGGACGTCGGGACCACTGAAGCTTTCTTT. It specifies CAWDVGTTEAFF.

DNA for the CDR3: TGTGCCAGCAGCTTAGTCTTGGATGTTCAGACCCAGTACTTC. It specifies CASSLVLDVQTQYF. The rearrangement joins TRBV7-2 to TRBJ2-5; D uncertain. Trimming removed 1 base from V and 6 bases from J, with 12 bases in between. Germline V CDR1 and CDR2: SGHTA, FQGNSA. This CDR3 is 14 amino acids long. The whole variable domain, remainder taken from reference TRBV7-2 and TRBJ2-5, is GAGVSQSPSNKVTEKGKDVELRCDPISGHTALYWYRQSLGQGLEFLIYFQGNSAPDKSGLPSDRFSAERTGGSVSTLTIQRTQQEDSAVYLCASSLVLDVQTQYFGPGTRLLVL.

This clone was observed a single time. Additional DNA sequences in this sample encode the identical CDR3. V gene TRBV10-2 combines with J gene TRBJ1-1; unclear D gene. The CDR3 extends over 13 amino acids. Deletions cut 2 bases from V and 5 bases from J, with 9 bases between. In germline, CDR1 is WSHSY, CDR2 SAAADI. CDR3 nucleotides: TGCGCCAGCAGTGAGCCGGGGAGGACTGAAGCTTTCTTT. It yields the protein CASSEPGRTEAFF.

The genes are TRBV19 and TRBJ1-1; possibly TRBD1 for D (5 bases). This CDR3 contains 14 residues. CDR1 is LNHDA and CDR2 is SQIVND in the germline V gene (reference sequence). V lost 3 bases and J 4 bases, leaving 12 bases between the germline ends. CDR3 coding DNA: TGTGCCAGTAGTATCGGGACGTTGGGCACTGAAGCTTTCTTT. Translating it yields CASSIGTLGTEAFF.

The chain has TRBV30 and TRBJ2-3, with 13 bases that match TRBD2. The V segment lost 3 bases and the J segment 5 bases; nucleotides outside the gene matches: 5. Per germline, CDR1 GTSNPN and CDR2 SVGIG (reference sequence). This CDR3 has 15 residues. The CDR3 nucleotides are TGTGCCTGGAGATTTACTAGCGGGAGGGGAGATACGCAGTATTTT. Protein sequence: CAWRFTSGRGDTQYF.

The chain combines TRBV27 with TRBJ2-1; D ambiguous. The V gene's germline CDR1 is MNHEY and CDR2 SMNVEV (reference sequence). V was cut by 6 bases and J by 5 bases, with 5 bases left in between. This CDR3 is 11 amino acids long. The CDR3 spells CASSHNNEQFF. In DNA form, the CDR3 reads TGTGCCAGCAGCCATAACAATGAGCAGTTCTTC.

This chain joins TRBV6-5 and TRBJ1-2, with 9 bases aligning to TRBD1. The CDR3 spans 16 residues. CDR1 MNHEY and CDR2 SVGAGI come from the germline V gene. J was trimmed by 4 bases and V by 4 bases; bases with no gene match: 10. CDR3 in amino acids: CASSFNNRGHSYGYTF. The CDR3 bases are TGTGCCAGCAGTTTCAATAACAGGGGGCACAGCTATGGCTACACCTTC.

This clone was counted between two and nine times. The V and J genes are TRBV6-5 and TRBJ2-7; 8 positions match TRBD1. Germline V gene data show CDR1 as MNHEY and CDR2 as SVGAGI. This CDR3 spans 14 amino acids. V was pared by 5 bases and J by 4 bases, with 7 bases of the junction left unmatched. The CDR3 nucleotides are TGTGCCAGCAGTCGTAGGACAGGGCCGTACGAGCAGTACTTC. This gives the protein CASSRRTGPYEQYF.

The chain recombines TRBV28 with TRBJ1-2; D remains unclear. This CDR3 has 11 amino acids. Germline V gene lookup returns CDR1 MDHEN and CDR2 SYDVKM. Deletions cut 6 bases from V and 3 bases from J, with 5 bases between. CDR3 protein: CASRSYYGYTF. In DNA, the CDR3 is TGTGCCAGCAGGTCCTACTATGGCTACACCTTC.

This chain uses TRBV6-6 with TRBJ1-5, with D unresolved. CDR3 length: 12 residues. Trimming cost V 7 bases and J 3 bases, with 7 bases left between them. CDR1 and CDR2 (germline): MNHNY, SVGAGI (reference sequence). CDR3 DNA: TGTGCCAGCAAGCAGGACAATCAGCCCCAGCATTTT. It yields the protein CASKQDNQPQHF.

The rearrangement uses TRBV9 and TRBJ1-1; D is unresolved. Trimming removed 3 bases at V and 2 bases at J, with 14 bases between. The CDR3 is 15 residues long. Germline V CDR1 and CDR2: SGDLS, YYNGEE. The CDR3 region is CASSAQTYFNTEAFF. CDR3 in DNA: TGTGCCAGCAGCGCCCAGACGTATTTTAACACTGAAGCTTTCTTT. The complete variable domain, with remaining parts taken from reference TRBV9 and TRBJ1-1, reads DSGVTQTPKHLITATGQRVTLRCSPRSGDLSVYWYQQSLDQGLQFLIQYYNGEERAKGNILERFSAQQFPDLHSELNLSSLELGDSALYFCASSAQTYFNTEAFFGQGTRLTVV.

In its sample, this clone was seen a few times. The chain couples TRBV6-1 to TRBJ1-5; D remains unclear. CDR1 and CDR2 (germline): MNHNS, SASEGT. The CDR3 consists of 13 residues. Between the trimmed V and J ends, which lost 11 bases and 2 bases, there was a span of 13 bases. For the CDR3, the DNA is TGTGCCTCAAAATGGGAGCGCAATCAGCCCCAGCATTTT. Protein sequence: CASKWERNQPQHF.

Worth noting for this clone: The germline gene is not matched at one end of the junction; a read error may be the cause. This sample also contains other DNA sequences that code for the same CDR3. V gene TRBV7-7 combines with J gene TRBJ2-5; D perhaps matches TRBD2 (6 bases). CDR3 length: 13 amino acids. In germline, CDR1 is SSHAT, CDR2 FNYEAQ (reference sequence). The CDR3 spells CASSLGGRETQYF. The DNA of the CDR3 is TGTGCTAGCAGCTTAGGAGGGCGGGAGACCCAGTACTTC.

The V and J genes are TRBV7-2 and TRBJ2-1, with 7 bases that match TRBD1. CDR1 is SGHTA and CDR2 is FQGNSA in the germline V gene. The CDR3 totals 16 residues. V trimming: 7 bases; J trimming: 7 bases; junction bases outside the gene matches: 16. CDR3 DNA sequence: TGTGCCAGCATCTACAGCCGGGACAGTCCTAGAAATGAGCAGTTCTTC. Translated: CASIYSRDSPRNEQFF.

The gene calls are TRBV6-6 and TRBJ2-2, with D tentatively TRBD1 (6 bases). The CDR3 runs to 12 residues. Germline-derived CDR1 and CDR2 are MNHNY and SVGAGI (reference sequence). The V end lost 10 bases, the J end lost 4 bases, and 10 bases lay between the germline ends. DNA for the CDR3: TGTGCCACTAAAGGGGGCACCGGGGAGCTGTTTTTT. Its protein product is CATKGGTGELFF.

The chain combines TRBV21-1 with TRBJ2-7; the D segment call TRBD2 is taken from the table without a DNA check. TRBV21-1 is marked as a pseudogene. There are 18 residues in the CDR3. The CDR3 here is CASSKWRLAGANTYEQYF. CDR3 in DNA: TGTGCCAGCAGCAAATGGCGACTAGCGGGAGCAAACACCTACGAGCAGTACTTC.

This chain links TRBV18 with TRBJ1-1; a possible D gene is TRBD1 (6 bases). This CDR3 spans 14 amino acids. Per the germline V gene, CDR1 is KGHSH and CDR2 is LQKENI. V dropped 3 bases and J dropped 4 bases, with 12 bases sitting between them. The CDR3 bases are TGTGCCAGCTCACCTAACAGGGTCGGCACTGAAGCTTTCTTT. Its translation is CASSPNRVGTEAFF.

The chain recombines TRBV7-2 with TRBJ2-7; D gene uncertain. There are 14 residues in the CDR3. Germline V CDR1 and CDR2: SGHTA, FQGNSA. The V and J ends lost 1 base and 6 bases respectively, with 13 bases between them. The CDR3 nucleotides are TGTGCCAGCAGCTTAGGTGGGCCAGTCGTCGAGCAGTACTTC. It translates to CASSLGGPVVEQYF.

This clone came up a few times. The same CDR3 arises from other DNA sequences in this sample as well. The J gene is TRBJ1-1, the V gene TRBV27; no firm D call. V was shortened by 8 bases and J by 4 bases, with 11 bases between the two germline ends. Germline CDR1 is MNHEY and CDR2 is SMNVEV (reference sequence). This CDR3 has 12 residues. The CDR3 here is CASGSVGTEAFF. The CDR3 DNA reads TGTGCCAGCGGATCTGTGGGCACTGAAGCTTTCTTT.

The chain employs TRBV19 and TRBJ2-3; 9 bases line up with TRBD1. Per germline, CDR1 LNHDA and CDR2 SQIVND (reference sequence). This CDR3 has 16 residues. After removal of 1 base from V and 6 bases from J, the junction contained 8 bases not matched to a gene. This CDR3 is CASSIAPGTGPDTQYF. CDR3 DNA sequence: TGTGCCAGTAGTATAGCTCCTGGGACAGGGCCCGATACGCAGTATTTT. The full variable domain, completed using reference TRBV19 and TRBJ2-3, is DGGITQSPKYLFRKEGQNVTLSCEQNLNHDAMYWYRQDPGQGLRLIYYSQIVNDFQKGDIAEGYSVSREKKESFPLTVTSAQKNPTAFYLCASSIAPGTGPDTQYFGPGTRLTVL.

The chain employs TRBV7-9 and TRBJ1-6, with TRBD1 identical over 9 bases. The CDR3 is made up of 17 amino acids. Germline CDR1 SEHNR, CDR2 FQNEAQ (reference sequence). J lost 6 bases, V lost 4 bases, and 10 bases had no gene match. CDR3 DNA: TGTGCCAGCAGCTCGACCGGACAGGGGAATGCTAATTCACCCCTCCACTTT. Translation: CASSSTGQGNANSPLHF.

In this sample, this clone turned up a few times. At the DNA level, this CDR3 is encoded by other sequences in the same sample as well. The chain joins TRBV30 to TRBJ2-1; D ambiguous. With 0 bases removed from V and 8 bases from J, the gap between germline ends came to 8 bases. The CDR3 covers 12 residues. Germline V lookup: CDR1 GTSNPN, CDR2 SVGIG (reference sequence). CDR3 loop: CAWSVRVDEQFF. In DNA form, the CDR3 reads TGTGCCTGGAGTGTACGAGTAGATGAGCAGTTCTTC.

The CDR3 DNA sequence: TGTGCCAGCAGTTTTCAGGGCTCCCTAAGCTACGAGCAGTACTTC. Its translation: CASSFQGSLSYEQYF. This chain connects TRBV7-2 to TRBJ2-7, with D possibly being TRBD1 (5 bases). The CDR3 consists of 15 residues. From germline, CDR1 is SGHTA and CDR2 FQGNSA. V was cut by 6 bases and J by 3 bases, with 18 bases left in between.

This clone was picked up a small number of times. This chain links TRBV12-5 with TRBJ2-1; 8 positions match TRBD1. CDR3 length: 16 amino acids. Germline V gene lookup returns CDR1 LGHNT and CDR2 FRNRAP. The V gene end was trimmed by 3 bases and the J gene end by 8 bases; junction bases not matched to a gene: 12. DNA of the CDR3: TGTGCTAGTGGTTTTCAAAGGACAGGGAGTATCGATGAGCAGTTCTTC. The encoded protein is CASGFQRTGSIDEQFF.

The table lists this clone with a few counts. The chain employs TRBV5-6 and TRBJ2-5; unclear D gene. CDR3 length: 15 residues. Germline V lookup: CDR1 SGHDT, CDR2 YYEEEE. The germline V and J ends were trimmed by 0 bases and 2 bases, with 11 bases remaining between them. DNA of the CDR3: TGTGCCAGCAGCTTGGGCACCTTCGTTCAAGAGACCCAGTACTTC. Encoded protein: CASSLGTFVQETQYF.

Points on this clone: This specimen includes other DNA sequences encoding the same CDR3. The J gene is TRBJ1-1, the V gene TRBV18; D not certain. The ends were cut back, 0 bases at V and 1 base at J, with 9 bases in the middle. Germline loops: CDR1 KGHSH, CDR2 LQKENI. The CDR3 runs to 15 residues. The CDR3 DNA sequence: TGTGCCAGCTCACCACCTTACAGCGGGAACACTGAAGCTTTCTTT. This codes for CASSPPYSGNTEAFF.

The chain couples TRBV18 to TRBJ1-3; D unclear. The CDR3 runs 12 residues. CDR1 and CDR2 (germline): KGHSH, LQKENI. V gave up 8 bases and J gave up 1 base, with 6 bases separating them. CDR3 region: CASRLSGNTIYF. The CDR3 region has the DNA TGTGCCAGCCGGTTGTCTGGAAACACCATATATTTT.